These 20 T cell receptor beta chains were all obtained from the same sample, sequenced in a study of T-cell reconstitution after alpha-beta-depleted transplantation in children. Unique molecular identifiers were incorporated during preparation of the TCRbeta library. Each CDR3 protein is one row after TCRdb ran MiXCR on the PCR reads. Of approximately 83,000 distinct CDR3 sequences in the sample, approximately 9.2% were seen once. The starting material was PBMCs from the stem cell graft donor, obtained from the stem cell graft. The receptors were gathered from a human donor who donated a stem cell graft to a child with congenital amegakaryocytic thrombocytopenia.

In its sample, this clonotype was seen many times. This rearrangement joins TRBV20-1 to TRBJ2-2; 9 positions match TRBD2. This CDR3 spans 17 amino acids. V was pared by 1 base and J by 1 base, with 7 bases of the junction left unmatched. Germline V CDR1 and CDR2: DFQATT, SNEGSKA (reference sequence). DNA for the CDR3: TGCAGTGCTAGAGGGCAGCGGGGGGCGCTGAACACCGGGGAGCTGTTTTTT. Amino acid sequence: CSARGQRGALNTGELFF.

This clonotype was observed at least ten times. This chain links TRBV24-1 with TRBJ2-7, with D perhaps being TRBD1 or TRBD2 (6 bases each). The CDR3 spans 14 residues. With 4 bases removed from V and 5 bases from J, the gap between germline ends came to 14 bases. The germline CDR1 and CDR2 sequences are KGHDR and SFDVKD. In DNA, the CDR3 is TGTGCCACCAGTGACGCCTTCGGGGGCAACGAGCAGTACTTC. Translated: CATSDAFGGNEQYF.

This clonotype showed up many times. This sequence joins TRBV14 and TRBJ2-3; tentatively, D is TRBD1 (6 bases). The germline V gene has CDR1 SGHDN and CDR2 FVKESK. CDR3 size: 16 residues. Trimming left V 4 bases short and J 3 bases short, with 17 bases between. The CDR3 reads CASSLLQGVETDTQYF. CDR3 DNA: TGTGCCAGCAGCCTGCTACAGGGAGTAGAAACAGATACGCAGTATTTT.

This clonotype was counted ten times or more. The chain's CDR3 is CSARIPGQQETQYF. Here the CDR3 DNA reads TGCAGTGCTAGAATCCCGGGACAGCAAGAGACCCAGTACTTC. The chain uses TRBV20-1 and TRBJ2-5, with 7 bases identical to TRBD1. The CDR3 sequence is 14 residues long. Trimming at V came to 2 bases and at J to 2 bases, leaving 5 bases not matched to a gene. Germline lookup yields CDR1 DFQATT and CDR2 SNEGSKA (reference sequence).

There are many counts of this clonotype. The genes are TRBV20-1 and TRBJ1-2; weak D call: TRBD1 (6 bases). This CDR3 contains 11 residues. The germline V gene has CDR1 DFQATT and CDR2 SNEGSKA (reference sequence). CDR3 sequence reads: CRGVGGFGYTF. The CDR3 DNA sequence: TGCAGGGGGGTAGGGGGGTTTGGCTACACCTTC.

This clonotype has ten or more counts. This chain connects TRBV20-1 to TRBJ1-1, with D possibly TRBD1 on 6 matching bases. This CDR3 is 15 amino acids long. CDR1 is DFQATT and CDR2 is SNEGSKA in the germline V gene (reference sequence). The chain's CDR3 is CSLDRFSVGNTEAFF. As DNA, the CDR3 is TGCAGCCTCGACAGGTTCTCGGTCGGGAACACTGAAGCTTTCTTT.

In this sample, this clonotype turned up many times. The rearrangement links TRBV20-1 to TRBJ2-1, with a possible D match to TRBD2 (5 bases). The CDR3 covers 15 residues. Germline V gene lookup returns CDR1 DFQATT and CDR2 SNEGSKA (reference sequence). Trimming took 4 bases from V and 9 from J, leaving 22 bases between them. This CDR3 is CSATPPGTPRFEQFF. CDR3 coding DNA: TGCAGTGCTACCCCCCCGGGAACCCCCCGATTTGAGCAGTTCTTC.

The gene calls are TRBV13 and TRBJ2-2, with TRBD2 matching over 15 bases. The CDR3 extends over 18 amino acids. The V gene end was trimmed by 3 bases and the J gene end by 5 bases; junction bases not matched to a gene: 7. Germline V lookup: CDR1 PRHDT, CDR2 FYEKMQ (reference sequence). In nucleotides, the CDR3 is TGTGCCAGCAGCTTCCGGACTAGCGGGGGGGCCAGGACCGGGGAGCTGTTTTTT. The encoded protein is CASSFRTSGGARTGELFF.

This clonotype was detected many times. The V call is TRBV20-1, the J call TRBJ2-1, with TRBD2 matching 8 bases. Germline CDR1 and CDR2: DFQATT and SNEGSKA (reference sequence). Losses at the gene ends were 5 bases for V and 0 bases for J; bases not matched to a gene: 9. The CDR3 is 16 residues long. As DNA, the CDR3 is TGCAGTGCTCCCCAACCAAGCGGGAGCTCCTACAATGAGCAGTTCTTC. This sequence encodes CSAPQPSGSSYNEQFF.

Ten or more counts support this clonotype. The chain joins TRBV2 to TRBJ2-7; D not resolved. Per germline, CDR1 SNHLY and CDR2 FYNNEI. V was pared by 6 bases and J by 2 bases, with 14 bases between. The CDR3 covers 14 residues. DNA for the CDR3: TGTGCCAGCAGGGCCGAGACGGTAACCTACGAGCAGTACTTC. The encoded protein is CASRAETVTYEQYF. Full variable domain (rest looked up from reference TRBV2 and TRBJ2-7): EPEVTQTPSHQVTQMGQEVILRCVPISNHLYFYWYRQILGQKVEFLVSFYNNEISEKSEIFDDQFSVERPDGSNFTLKIRSTKLEDSAMYFCASRAETVTYEQYFGPGTRLTVT.

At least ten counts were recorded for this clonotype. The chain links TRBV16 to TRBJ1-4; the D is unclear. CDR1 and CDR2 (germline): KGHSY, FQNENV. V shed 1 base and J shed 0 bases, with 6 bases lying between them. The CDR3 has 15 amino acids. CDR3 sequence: CASSQFGATNEKLFF. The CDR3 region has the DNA TGTGCCAGCAGCCAATTTGGCGCAACTAATGAAAAACTGTTTTTT.

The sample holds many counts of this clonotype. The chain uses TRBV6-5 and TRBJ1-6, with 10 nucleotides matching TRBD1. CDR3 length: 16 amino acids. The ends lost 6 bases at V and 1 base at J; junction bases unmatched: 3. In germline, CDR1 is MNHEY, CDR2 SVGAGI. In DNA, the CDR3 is TGTGCCAGCAGCCGGGGACAGGGGTCCTATAATTCACCCCTCCACTTT. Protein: CASSRGQGSYNSPLHF.

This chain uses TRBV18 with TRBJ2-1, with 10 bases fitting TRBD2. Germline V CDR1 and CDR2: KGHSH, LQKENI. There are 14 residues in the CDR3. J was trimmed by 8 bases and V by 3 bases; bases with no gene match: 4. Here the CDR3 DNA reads TGTGCCAGCTCACCCCTAGCGGGAGTTGATGAGCAGTTCTTC. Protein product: CASSPLAGVDEQFF.

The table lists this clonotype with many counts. CDR3 amino acids: CASSLGQGNYEQYF. CDR3 in DNA: TGTGCCAGCAGCCTCGGGCAGGGGAACTACGAGCAGTACTTC. The chain has TRBV5-6 and TRBJ2-7; perhaps TRBD1 as D (6 bases). CDR1 SGHDT and CDR2 YYEEEE come from the germline V gene. Trimming shortened V by 4 bases and J by 3 bases, and 14 bases separated the two germline ends. The CDR3 is 14 residues long.

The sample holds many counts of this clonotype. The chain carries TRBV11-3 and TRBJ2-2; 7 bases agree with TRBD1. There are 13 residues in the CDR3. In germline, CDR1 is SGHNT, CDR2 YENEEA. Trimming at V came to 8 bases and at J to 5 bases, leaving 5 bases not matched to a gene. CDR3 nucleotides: TGTGCCAGCGCCTACAGGGGTACCGGGGAGCTGTTTTTT. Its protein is CASAYRGTGELFF.

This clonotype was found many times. The CDR3 DNA sequence: TGCGCCAGCAGCTTGGAGGGGGCAGACAGGGGTTTCGCTGAAGCTTTCTTT. Amino acid sequence: CASSLEGADRGFAEAFF. This chain uses TRBV5-1 with TRBJ1-1, with 8 bases lining up with TRBD1. Germline V gene sequence: CDR1 SGHRS, CDR2 YFSETQ. The CDR3 extends over 17 amino acids. J was trimmed by 6 bases and V by 0 bases; bases with no gene match: 13.

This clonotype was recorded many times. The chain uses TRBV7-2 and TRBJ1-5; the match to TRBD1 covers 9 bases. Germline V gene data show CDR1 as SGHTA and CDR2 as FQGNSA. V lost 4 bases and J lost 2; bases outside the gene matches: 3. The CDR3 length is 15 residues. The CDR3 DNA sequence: TGTGCCAGCAGCTCCCGACAGGGGGGCAATCAGCCCCAGCATTTT. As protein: CASSSRQGGNQPQHF. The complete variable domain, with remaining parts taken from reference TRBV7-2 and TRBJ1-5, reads GAGVSQSPSNKVTEKGKDVELRCDPISGHTALYWYRQSLGQGLEFLIYFQGNSAPDKSGLPSDRFSAERTGGSVSTLTIQRTQQEDSAVYLCASSSRQGGNQPQHFGDGTRLSIL.

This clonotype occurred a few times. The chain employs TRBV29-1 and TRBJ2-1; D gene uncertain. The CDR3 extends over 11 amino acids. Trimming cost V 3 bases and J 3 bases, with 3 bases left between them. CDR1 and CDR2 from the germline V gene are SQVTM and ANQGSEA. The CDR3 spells CSVERYNEQFF. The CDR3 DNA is TGCAGCGTTGAGCGCTACAATGAGCAGTTCTTC.

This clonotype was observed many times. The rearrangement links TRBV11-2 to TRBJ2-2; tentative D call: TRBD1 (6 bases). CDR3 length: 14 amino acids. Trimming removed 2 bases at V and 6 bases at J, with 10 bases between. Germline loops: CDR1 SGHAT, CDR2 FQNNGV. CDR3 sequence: CASSLQGRPGELFF. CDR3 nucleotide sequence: TGTGCCAGCAGCTTACAGGGGCGGCCCGGGGAGCTGTTTTTT.

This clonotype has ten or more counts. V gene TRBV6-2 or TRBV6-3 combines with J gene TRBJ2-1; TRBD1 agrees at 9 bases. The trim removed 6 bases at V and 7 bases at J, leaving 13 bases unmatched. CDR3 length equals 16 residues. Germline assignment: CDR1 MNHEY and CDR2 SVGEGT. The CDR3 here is CASSSNAGTGFNEQFF. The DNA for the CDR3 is TGTGCCAGCAGCTCCAATGCCGGGACAGGGTTTAATGAGCAGTTCTTC.